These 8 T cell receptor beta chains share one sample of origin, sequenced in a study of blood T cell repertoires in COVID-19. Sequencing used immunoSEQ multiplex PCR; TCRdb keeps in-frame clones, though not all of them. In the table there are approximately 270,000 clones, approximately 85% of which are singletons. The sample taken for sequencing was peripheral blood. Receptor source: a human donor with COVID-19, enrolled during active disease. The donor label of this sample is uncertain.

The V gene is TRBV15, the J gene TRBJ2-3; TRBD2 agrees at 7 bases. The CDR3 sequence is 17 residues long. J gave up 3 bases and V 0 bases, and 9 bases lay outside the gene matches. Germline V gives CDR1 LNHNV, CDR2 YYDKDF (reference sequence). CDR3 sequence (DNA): TGTGCCACCAGCAGAGATAGGGGCGGGAGAAGTACAGATACGCAGTATTTT. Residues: CATSRDRGGRSTDTQYF.

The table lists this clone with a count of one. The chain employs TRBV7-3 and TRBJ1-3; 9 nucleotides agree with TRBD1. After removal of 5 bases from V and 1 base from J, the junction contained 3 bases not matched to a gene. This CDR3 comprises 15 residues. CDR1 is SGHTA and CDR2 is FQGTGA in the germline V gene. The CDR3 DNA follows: TGTGCCAGCAGCCGAGGACAGGGGTCTGGAAACACCATATATTTT. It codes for CASSRGQGSGNTIYF.

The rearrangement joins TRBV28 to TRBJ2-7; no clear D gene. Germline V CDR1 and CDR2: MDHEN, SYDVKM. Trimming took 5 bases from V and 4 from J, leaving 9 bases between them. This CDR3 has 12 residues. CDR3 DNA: TGTGCCAGCAGTCCGCCTGAGTACGAGCAGTACTTC. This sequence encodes CASSPPEYEQYF. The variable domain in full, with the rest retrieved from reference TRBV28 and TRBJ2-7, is DVKVTQSSRYLVKRTGEKVFLECVQDMDHENMFWYRQDPGLGLRLIYFSYDVKMKEKGDIPEGYSVSREKKERFSLILESASTNQTSMYLCASSPPEYEQYFGPGTRLTVT.

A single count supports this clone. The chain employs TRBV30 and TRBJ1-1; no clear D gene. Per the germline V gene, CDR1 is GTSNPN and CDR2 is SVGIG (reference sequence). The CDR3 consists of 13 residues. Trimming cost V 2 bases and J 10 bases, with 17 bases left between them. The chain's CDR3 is CAWSLRPAGPAFF. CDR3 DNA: TGTGCCTGGAGTCTCCGCCCGGCAGGCCCAGCTTTCTTT.

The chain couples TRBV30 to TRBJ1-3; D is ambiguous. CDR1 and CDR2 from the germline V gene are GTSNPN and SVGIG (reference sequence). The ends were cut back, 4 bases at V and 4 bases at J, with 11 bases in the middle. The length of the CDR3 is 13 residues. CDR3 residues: CAWISGEGNTIYF. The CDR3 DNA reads TGTGCCTGGATATCCGGAGAAGGAAACACCATATATTTT.

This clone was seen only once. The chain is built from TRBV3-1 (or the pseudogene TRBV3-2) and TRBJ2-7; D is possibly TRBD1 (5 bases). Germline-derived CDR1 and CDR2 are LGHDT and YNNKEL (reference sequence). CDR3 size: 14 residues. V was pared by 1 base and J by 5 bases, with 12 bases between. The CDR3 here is CASSQGTSRDEQYF. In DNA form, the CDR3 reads TGTGCCAGCAGCCAAGGGACCTCCAGGGACGAGCAGTACTTC.

The CDR3 loop is CASNMGQGGEKLFF. The CDR3 coding sequence is TGTGCCAGCAACATGGGCCAGGGCGGTGAAAAACTGTTTTTT. V gene TRBV2 combines with J gene TRBJ1-4; possibly TRBD1 for D (5 bases). The V gene's germline CDR1 is SNHLY and CDR2 FYNNEI. The CDR3 consists of 14 residues. Trimming left V 7 bases short and J 7 bases short, with 16 bases between.

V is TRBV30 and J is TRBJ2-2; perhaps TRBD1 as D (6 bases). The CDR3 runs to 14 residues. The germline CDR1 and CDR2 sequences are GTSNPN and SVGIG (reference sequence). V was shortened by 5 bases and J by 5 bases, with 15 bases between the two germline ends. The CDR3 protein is CAWATGSLTGELFF. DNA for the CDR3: TGTGCCTGGGCCACAGGGAGCCTTACCGGGGAGCTGTTTTTT.